Below are 30 T cell receptor beta chains sequenced from a single sample in a study of blood T cell repertoires in COVID-19. Assay used: immunoSEQ multiplex PCR; TCRdb lists only in-frame clones, some missing. Found here are around 360,000 clones, about 90% of them singletons; the top ten hold more than 1.5%. The sample comprised PBMCs or T cells enriched from blood (not recorded which). Receptors originate from a man aged 40-49 years in a cohort exposed to, infected with or recovered from COVID-19 (not recorded which).

The chain joins TRBV28 to TRBJ1-5, with TRBD1 matching over 7 bases. Germline CDR1 reads MDHEN; CDR2 reads SYDVKM. Unmatched junction bases numbered 3, after V lost 5 bases and J lost 2 bases. This CDR3 is built from 14 residues. The CDR3 DNA is TGTGCCAGCAGTGGACAGGTGGGCAATCAGCCCCAGCATTTT. Residues: CASSGQVGNQPQHF.

The chain employs TRBV5-6 and TRBJ2-3; TRBD2 matches at 7 bases. CDR1 is SGHDT, CDR2 YYEEEE, per germline. This CDR3 contains 16 residues. Losses at the gene ends were 0 bases for V and 5 bases for J; bases not matched to a gene: 9. The CDR3 DNA is TGTGCCAGCAGCTTGGCTCCGGGAGGACCTCAAGATACGCAGTATTTT. It is translated as CASSLAPGGPQDTQYF.

The rearrangement joins TRBV3-1 (or the pseudogene TRBV3-2) to TRBJ2-7; no clear D gene. Trimming shortened V by 2 bases and J by 3 bases, and 2 bases separated the two germline ends. Germline-derived CDR1 and CDR2 are LGHDT and YNNKEL (reference sequence). The length of the CDR3 is 11 residues. The CDR3 bases are TGTGCCAGCAGCCAACTCTACGAGCAGTACTTC. Its translation: CASSQLYEQYF.

The chain recombines TRBV4-2 with TRBJ1-3; tentative D call: TRBD1 (6 bases). The germline V gene has CDR1 LGHNA and CDR2 YNFKEQ. Trimming stripped 0 bases from V and 4 bases from J, with 10 bases between. The CDR3 is 15 amino acids. The CDR3 here is CASSQDWTVGNTIYF. CDR3 DNA: TGTGCCAGCAGCCAAGATTGGACAGTGGGAAACACCATATATTTT.

The rearrangement joins TRBV7-9 to TRBJ2-2; the match to TRBD1 covers 10 bases. This CDR3 contains 17 residues. Germline CDR1 is SEHNR and CDR2 is FQNEAQ (reference sequence). Unmatched junction bases numbered 8, after V lost 0 bases and J lost 7 bases. CDR3 sequence reads: CASSLAGQGTRIGELFF. For the CDR3, the DNA is TGTGCCAGCAGCTTAGCGGGACAGGGGACGAGAATCGGGGAGCTGTTTTTT. The full variable domain, with the rest looked up from reference TRBV7-9 and TRBJ2-2, is DTGVSQNPRHKITKRGQNVTFRCDPISEHNRLYWYRQTLGQGPEFLTYFQNEAQLEKSRLLSDRFSAERPKGSFSTLEIQRTEQGDSAMYLCASSLAGQGTRIGELFFGEGSRLTVL.

This chain joins TRBV25-1 and TRBJ2-5, with 7 bases fitting TRBD1. CDR1 is MGHDK, CDR2 SYGVNS, per germline. The CDR3 is 15 amino acids. The junction had 7 bases not matched to a gene; V was cut back by 4 bases and J by 2 bases. This chain's CDR3 is CASSAPGGPQETQYF. CDR3 in DNA: TGTGCCAGCAGTGCGCCAGGGGGACCACAAGAGACCCAGTACTTC.

The chain links TRBV11-2 to TRBJ2-4; 7 nucleotides align to TRBD1. CDR3 size: 13 residues. Germline CDR1 reads SGHAT; CDR2 reads FQNNGV. The J segment lost 6 bases and the V segment lost 4 bases, leaving 3 bases of the junction unmatched. CDR3 in amino acids: CASSSQGTNIQYF. The CDR3, as DNA: TGTGCCAGCAGCTCACAGGGGACAAACATTCAGTACTTC.

This clone was observed at least ten times. The J gene is TRBJ2-7, the V gene TRBV4-2; 8 positions match TRBD1. CDR1 and CDR2 from the germline V gene are LGHNA and YNFKEQ. The CDR3 spans 15 residues. Trimming took 0 bases from V and 1 from J; bases not matched to a gene: 2. CDR3 region: CASSQETGESYEQYF. Here the CDR3 DNA reads TGTGCCAGCAGCCAAGAGACAGGGGAATCCTACGAGCAGTACTTC.

V gene TRBV11-2 combines with J gene TRBJ1-4; D not certain. Trimming removed 1 base at V and 5 bases at J, with 8 bases between. The CDR3 is made up of 14 amino acids. CDR1 is SGHAT, CDR2 FQNNGV, per germline. CDR3 nucleotide sequence: TGTGCCAGCAGCTTAGTTTTGGCCAATGAAAAACTGTTTTTT. Translating gives CASSLVLANEKLFF.

This chain uses TRBV5-1 with TRBJ2-5; the D gene is possibly TRBD1 (6 bases). The length of the CDR3 is 15 residues. Trimming removed 1 base at V and 4 bases at J, with 14 bases between. Germline V gives CDR1 SGHRS, CDR2 YFSETQ. CDR3 amino acids: CASSLSSGVGETQYF. In DNA form, the CDR3 reads TGCGCCAGCAGCTTGTCTTCAGGGGTTGGAGAGACCCAGTACTTC.

V is TRBV5-6 and J is TRBJ1-2; 9 bases are shared with TRBD1. The CDR3 is 16 amino acids. The ends lost 1 base at V and 4 bases at J; junction bases unmatched: 8. From germline, CDR1 is SGHDT and CDR2 YYEEEE. The CDR3 DNA is TGTGCCAGCAGCTTGTTACAGGGGGCGCCTGGCTATGGCTACACCTTC. It translates to CASSLLQGAPGYGYTF.

The chain carries TRBV27 and TRBJ2-3; D is ambiguous. CDR1 and CDR2 (germline): MNHEY, SMNVEV (reference sequence). This CDR3 spans 15 amino acids. Between the trimmed V and J ends, which lost 7 bases and 0 bases, there was a span of 14 bases. CDR3 in amino acids: CASNPRLSSTDTQYF. In DNA form, the CDR3 reads TGTGCCAGCAATCCTAGACTGAGTAGCACAGATACGCAGTATTTT.

In its sample, this clone was seen many times. This chain joins TRBV10-2 and TRBJ2-7; possibly TRBD1 for D (6 bases). Trimming pared 5 bases from V and 4 bases from J, leaving 18 bases between. This CDR3 is 15 amino acids long. CDR1 is WSHSY, CDR2 SAAADI, per germline. DNA of the CDR3: TGCGCCAGCAGTAACAGGACAGTGTATATTTACGAGCAGTACTTC. Amino acids: CASSNRTVYIYEQYF.

V and J are TRBV5-4 and TRBJ2-1; TRBD2 matches at 11 bases. J lost 3 bases, V lost 4 bases, and 9 bases had no gene match. This CDR3 contains 17 residues. The germline gives CDR1 SGHNT, CDR2 YYREEE (reference sequence). The CDR3 is CASSPKLAGDDYNEQFF. In DNA, the CDR3 is TGTGCCAGCAGCCCAAAACTAGCGGGAGACGACTACAATGAGCAGTTCTTC.

The rearrangement uses TRBV3-1 (or the pseudogene TRBV3-2) and TRBJ2-3; D is possibly TRBD2 (6 bases). CDR1 is LGHDT and CDR2 is YNNKEL in the germline V gene (reference sequence). This CDR3 has 15 residues. Deletions cut 1 base from V and 4 bases from J, with 12 bases between. The CDR3, as DNA: TGTGCCAGCAGCCAAGGCGCGGGGCGCCCAGATACGCAGTATTTT. Its protein is CASSQGAGRPDTQYF.

This chain links TRBV14 with TRBJ1-2; 8 bases line up with TRBD1. V dropped 1 base and J dropped 8; count of bases not matched to a gene: 9. Germline V lookup: CDR1 SGHDN, CDR2 FVKESK. The CDR3 length is 15 residues. CDR3 nucleotides: TGTGCCAGCAGCCAAGTGGGGGCCAGGGGGCAAGGCTACACCTTC. This encodes CASSQVGARGQGYTF.

The chain combines TRBV28 with TRBJ1-2; D remains unclear. Germline CDR1 is MDHEN and CDR2 is SYDVKM. There are 12 residues in the CDR3. V lost 5 bases, J lost 3 bases, and 7 bases lay in between. CDR3 in DNA: TGTGCCAGCAGTGTCACTTACTATGGCTACACCTTC. It translates to CASSVTYYGYTF.

This clone showed up just once. The chain employs TRBV19 and TRBJ2-7, with D possibly matching TRBD1 (6 bases). The V gene's germline CDR1 is LNHDA and CDR2 SQIVND (reference sequence). Trimming removed 6 bases at V and 3 bases at J, with 12 bases between. There are 13 residues in the CDR3. The CDR3 spells CASRRGSGYEQYF. CDR3 nucleotides: TGTGCCAGTAGGAGGGGGAGCGGCTACGAGCAGTACTTC. The entire variable domain, with the rest obtained from reference TRBV19 and TRBJ2-7, is as follows: DGGITQSPKYLFRKEGQNVTLSCEQNLNHDAMYWYRQDPGQGLRLIYYSQIVNDFQKGDIAEGYSVSREKKESFPLTVTSAQKNPTAFYLCASRRGSGYEQYFGPGTRLTVT.

The chain recombines TRBV2 with TRBJ2-4; possible D gene TRBD1, 5 bases. This CDR3 has 20 amino acids. Trimming shortened V by 4 bases and J by 7 bases, and 32 bases separated the two germline ends. Germline assignment: CDR1 SNHLY and CDR2 FYNNEI. The CDR3 bases are TGTGCCAGCAGTGCCGGGTCCGTCCGGACATTTTTACAAGCTCGTAACATTCAGTACTTC. Translated: CASSAGSVRTFLQARNIQYF.

CDR3 loop: CASSYRGETQYF. The CDR3 DNA reads TGTGCCAGCAGTTACAGGGGAGAGACCCAGTACTTC. V is TRBV6-5 and J is TRBJ2-5; a weak D match, TRBD1 (5 bases). Trimming removed 2 bases from V and 4 bases from J, with 5 bases in between. Germline V gene lookup returns CDR1 MNHEY and CDR2 SVGAGI. CDR3 length: 12 residues.

The chain is built from TRBV6-2 or TRBV6-3 and TRBJ1-1; tentatively, D is TRBD1 (6 bases). Trimming cost V 4 bases and J 1 base, with 10 bases left between them. The CDR3 extends over 14 amino acids. CDR1 and CDR2 from the germline V gene are MNHEY and SVGEGT. The CDR3 here is CASSSQGGNTEAFF. As DNA, the CDR3 is TGTGCCAGCAGTTCACAGGGTGGGAACACTGAAGCTTTCTTT.

V gene TRBV18 combines with J gene TRBJ2-7, with 7 positions matching TRBD1. The germline CDR1 and CDR2 sequences are KGHSH and LQKENI. The V segment lost 4 bases and the J segment 4 bases; nucleotides outside the gene matches: 10. The CDR3 is 15 residues long. The DNA for the CDR3 is TGTGCCAGCTCACGATTAACCGGGACAGAGTACGAGCAGTACTTC. This codes for CASSRLTGTEYEQYF.

This clone is a singleton in its sample. The rearrangement links TRBV15 to TRBJ1-1; 7 bases map to TRBD1. V gave up 1 base and J gave up 1 base; unmatched junction bases: 3. Germline-derived CDR1 and CDR2 are LNHNV and YYDKDF (reference sequence). The CDR3 sequence is 15 residues long. CDR3 sequence (DNA): TGTGCCACCAGCAGAGTAGGGACAGCGAACACTGAAGCTTTCTTT. Its translation: CATSRVGTANTEAFF.

For this clone: In the same sample, other DNA sequences code for this CDR3. This chain joins TRBV18 and TRBJ1-1, with 7 bases matching TRBD1. V lost 4 bases to trimming and J lost 2 bases; unmatched junction nucleotides: 4. The germline V gene has CDR1 KGHSH and CDR2 LQKENI. The CDR3 sequence is 14 residues long. In nucleotides, the CDR3 is TGTGCCAGCTCACTCGGGACAGATAACACTGAAGCTTTCTTT. This gives the protein CASSLGTDNTEAFF. Filled out from reference TRBV18 and TRBJ1-1, the complete variable domain reads NAGVMQNPRHLVRRRGQEARLRCSPMKGHSHVYWYRQLPEEGLKFMVYLQKENIIDESGMPKERFSAEFPKEGPSILRIQQVVRGDSAAYFCASSLGTDNTEAFFGQGTRLTVV.

This chain uses TRBV12-5 with TRBJ2-7; 7 positions match TRBD1. Germline CDR1 and CDR2: LGHNT and FRNRAP. The CDR3 sequence is 16 residues long. V shed 6 bases and J 2 bases; nucleotides not matched to a gene: 13. This CDR3 reads CASGYDLTGATYEQYF. The CDR3, as DNA: TGTGCTAGTGGCTATGACTTAACAGGGGCCACCTACGAGCAGTACTTC.

In the case of this clone: Other DNA sequences in this specimen translate into the identical CDR3. The chain has TRBV5-1 and TRBJ2-2, with no clear D. In germline, CDR1 is SGHRS, CDR2 YFSETQ. The V end was cut by 1 base, the J end by 0 bases, with 7 bases between. There are 15 residues in the CDR3. The DNA for the CDR3 is TGCGCCAGCAGCTTGTTCGGTTCGAACACCGGGGAGCTGTTTTTT. Amino acid sequence: CASSLFGSNTGELFF. Based on the CDR3 plus reference TRBV5-1 and TRBJ2-2, the full variable domain is KAGVTQTPRYLIKTRGQQVTLSCSPISGHRSVSWYQQTPGQGLQFLFEYFSETQRNKGNFPGRFSGRQFSNSRSEMNVSTLELGDSALYLCASSLFGSNTGELFFGEGSRLTVL.

The chain has TRBV5-1 and TRBJ1-1; 7 nucleotides line up with TRBD1. The V gene's germline CDR1 is SGHRS and CDR2 YFSETQ. The CDR3 is 13 residues long. The ends lost 7 bases at V and 4 bases at J; junction bases unmatched: 7. CDR3 nucleotides: TGCGCCAGCGGTATGACAGGGCTCACTGAAGCTTTCTTT. Translation gives CASGMTGLTEAFF.

The V gene is TRBV19, the J gene TRBJ2-2; 10 bases align to TRBD2. V was pared by 9 bases and J by 2 bases, with 9 bases of the junction left unmatched. Looked up from germline, CDR1 is LNHDA and CDR2 is SQIVND (reference sequence). CDR3 length: 16 amino acids. The CDR3, as DNA: TGTGCCAGCGAAGGAGCACTAGCGGGAAACACCGGGGAGCTGTTTTTT. Amino acids: CASEGALAGNTGELFF.

The rearrangement joins TRBV30 to TRBJ2-7, with 11 bases aligning to TRBD2. Germline lookup yields CDR1 GTSNPN and CDR2 SVGIG (reference sequence). The ends lost 0 bases at V and 4 bases at J; junction bases unmatched: 8. This CDR3 has 16 residues. CDR3 sequence reads: CAWSVRRLAGTYEQYF. The CDR3, as DNA: TGTGCCTGGAGTGTACGGAGACTAGCGGGAACTTACGAGCAGTACTTC.

This chain links TRBV6-1 with TRBJ1-5; D ambiguous. Germline values: CDR1 MNHNS, CDR2 SASEGT. The CDR3 contains 14 residues. V shed 2 bases and J shed 6 bases, with 11 bases lying between them. In DNA form, the CDR3 reads TGTGCCAGCAGTGAATTCGGGGTCGCTCAGCCCCAGCATTTT. Its translation: CASSEFGVAQPQHF.